This T cell receptor (beta chain) was recorded in a study of blood T cell repertoires in COVID-19. As for the study in general: The United States, Italy and Spain provided the acute and convalescent COVID-19 samples. PBMCs, B-cell-depleted T cells, or T cells provided the cDNA or gDNA that made up the material.

CDR3 length equals 14 residues. The germline gives CDR1 MNHEY, CDR2 SMNVEV (reference sequence). V was trimmed by 5 bases and J by 6 bases, leaving 13 bases between them. This clone has just a few counts. Data came from immunoSEQ multiplex PCR; TCRdb stores just in-frame clones and leaves some out. The sample has approximately 200,000 clones, 80% to 90% seen once; the top ten hold 0.98%. The origin of this receptor is a man in his forties with acute or convalescent COVID-19. This chain links TRBV27 with TRBJ2-2, with D perhaps matching TRBD1 (6 bases). Sequencing was carried out using peripheral blood. The CDR3 region has the DNA TGTGCCAGCAGTCCAAACAGGGTTGCCGGGGAGCTGTTTTTT. Translating it yields CASSPNRVAGELFF.